The rows below give T cell receptor beta chains drawn from one sample of a study of identical twins. In TCRdb, the 5' RACE reads were re-called with MiXCR into one record per CDR3 protein. Seen here are approximately 350,000 distinct CDR3 sequences, 12% observed once, and the top ten hold just over 7%. This sample also belongs to another study, concerning yellow fever vaccine responses in identical twins.

Sequenced sample: CD8+ T cells sorted from blood. All receptors come from a young woman in good health. The CDR3 runs from the conserved cysteine through the conserved F or W. D genes are given only for firm matches. Expanded clones are given a class, and other clones once, few, many or no size at all.

j_gene: TRBJ2-7; d_gene: TRBD2; abundance: few; v_gene: TRBV9; CDR3nt: TGTGCCAGCAGCAACTCGCCGGGACTAGCAACACGGAGCTCCTACGAGCAGTACTTC; CDR3aa: CASSNSPGLATRSSYEQYF
j_gene: TRBJ2-7; d_gene: TRBD2; abundance: few; v_gene: TRBV28; CDR3nt: TGTGCCAGTCGGGGAGCGGGAGAACGGGAGCAGTACTTC; CDR3aa: CASRGAGEREQYF
j_gene: TRBJ2-2; d_gene: TRBD2; abundance: few; v_gene: TRBV29-1; CDR3nt: TGCAGCGTTGATGGGTCTAGCGGGATCATACCGAACACCGGGGAGCTGTTTTTT; CDR3aa: CSVDGSSGIIPNTGELFF
j_gene: TRBJ1-3; d_gene: -; abundance: many; v_gene: TRBV3-1; CDR3nt: TGTGCCAGCAGCCAAGATCGATACTCTGGAAACACCATATATTTT; CDR3aa: CASSQDRYSGNTIYF
j_gene: TRBJ2-7; d_gene: TRBD2; abundance: few; v_gene: TRBV6-2/TRBV6-3; CDR3nt: TGTGCCAGCAGTTACGATCCGGGTCAGGGAGAGGCTAGCGGCCCGGGGCAGTACTTC; CDR3aa: CASSYDPGQGEASGPGQYF
j_gene: TRBJ2-1; d_gene: -; abundance: many; v_gene: TRBV4-1; CDR3nt: TGCGCCAGCAGCCAAGATAGCGGCTCCTACAATGAGCAGTTCTTC; CDR3aa: CASSQDSGSYNEQFF
j_gene: TRBJ2-1; d_gene: TRBD2; abundance: once; v_gene: TRBV7-6; CDR3nt: TGTGCCAGCAGCGAGGGACTAGCGGGGGCCTCCTACAATGAGCAGTTCTTC; CDR3aa: CASSEGLAGASYNEQFF
j_gene: TRBJ2-1; d_gene: TRBD2; abundance: -; v_gene: TRBV5-1; CDR3nt: TGCGCCAGCAGCTTGGGCCTAGCGGGAGTGCACAATGAGCAGTTCTTC; CDR3aa: CASSLGLAGVHNEQFF
j_gene: TRBJ2-5; d_gene: -; abundance: few; v_gene: TRBV27; CDR3nt: TGTGCCAGCAGTCCCCTTCAGGGGGAGGGCCTTGAGACCCAGTACTTC; CDR3aa: CASSPLQGEGLETQYF
j_gene: TRBJ1-5; d_gene: -; abundance: many; v_gene: TRBV7-9; CDR3nt: TGTGCCAGCAGCTTAGCAGGGAACAATCAGCCCCAGCATTTT; CDR3aa: CASSLAGNNQPQHF
j_gene: TRBJ2-2; d_gene: -; abundance: few; v_gene: TRBV15; CDR3nt: TGTGCCACCAGTCAACGGCAGGGGCCCACCGGGGAGCTGTTTTTT; CDR3aa: CATSQRQGPTGELFF
j_gene: TRBJ2-1; d_gene: TRBD1; abundance: -; v_gene: TRBV7-9; CDR3nt: TGTGCCAGCAGCCCCGACCGGGACAGGGGGTACGGTGAGCAGTTCTTC; CDR3aa: CASSPDRDRGYGEQFF
j_gene: TRBJ2-7; d_gene: -; abundance: many; v_gene: TRBV27; CDR3nt: TGTGCCAGCAGTTTAGGGACAAGACGTTACGAGCAGTACTTC; CDR3aa: CASSLGTRRYEQYF
j_gene: TRBJ2-2; d_gene: TRBD1; abundance: few; v_gene: TRBV15; CDR3nt: TGTGCCACCAGCCCCCTGGGACAGAAGGACGGGGAGCTGTTTTTT; CDR3aa: CATSPLGQKDGELFF
j_gene: TRBJ1-2; d_gene: -; abundance: once; v_gene: TRBV27; CDR3nt: TGTGCCAGCAGAACCCAGGGCAGGGGCTATGGCTACACCTTC; CDR3aa: CASRTQGRGYGYTF
j_gene: TRBJ2-7; d_gene: TRBD1; abundance: -; v_gene: TRBV7-8; CDR3nt: TGTGCCAGCAGCCCCCCGGGACAGGGGAACCACGAGCAGTACTTC; CDR3aa: CASSPPGQGNHEQYF
j_gene: TRBJ2-3; d_gene: TRBD1; abundance: -; v_gene: TRBV7-9; CDR3nt: TGTGCCAGCAGCCCTCTACAGGGGGCGTCTGCAGATACGCAGTATTTT; CDR3aa: CASSPLQGASADTQYF
j_gene: TRBJ2-1; d_gene: TRBD1; abundance: many; v_gene: TRBV7-9; CDR3nt: TGTGCCAGCAGCTTAGTTATGGGACAGGAGCAGTTCTTC; CDR3aa: CASSLVMGQEQFF
j_gene: TRBJ2-7; d_gene: -; abundance: -; v_gene: TRBV7-9; CDR3nt: TGTGCCAGCACCCTCGGATCATCCTACGAGCAGTACTTC; CDR3aa: CASTLGSSYEQYF
j_gene: TRBJ2-1; d_gene: TRBD2; abundance: -; v_gene: TRBV11-1; CDR3nt: TGTGCCAGCAGTCAGGACCTACTAGCGGGGGACTCCTACAATGAGCAGTTCTTC; CDR3aa: CASSQDLLAGDSYNEQFF
j_gene: TRBJ2-2; d_gene: TRBD2; abundance: few; v_gene: TRBV12-3/TRBV12-4; CDR3nt: TGTGCCAGCAGCCGGGGTACTAGCGGGAGTTTCTCCGGGGAGCTGTTTTTT; CDR3aa: CASSRGTSGSFSGELFF
j_gene: TRBJ1-2; d_gene: TRBD1; abundance: few; v_gene: TRBV12-3/TRBV12-4; CDR3nt: TGTGCCAGCGAGTCCGGACAGGGGGACTATGGCTACACCTTC; CDR3aa: CASESGQGDYGYTF
j_gene: TRBJ2-3; d_gene: -; abundance: few; v_gene: TRBV27; CDR3nt: TGTGCCAGCAGTTTATCGATAAGGGCCCCTATCACAGATACGCAGTATTTT; CDR3aa: CASSLSIRAPITDTQYF
j_gene: TRBJ2-3; d_gene: -; abundance: few; v_gene: TRBV2; CDR3nt: TGTGCCAGCAGTGAAGTAGGGCTGGACCACACAGATACGCAGTATTTT; CDR3aa: CASSEVGLDHTDTQYF
j_gene: TRBJ1-2; d_gene: -; abundance: -; v_gene: TRBV12-3/TRBV12-4; CDR3nt: TGTGCCAGCAGTGCCGGGGCCGGGTCGAATGGCTACACCTTC; CDR3aa: CASSAGAGSNGYTF
j_gene: TRBJ1-2; d_gene: TRBD1; abundance: -; v_gene: TRBV29-1; CDR3nt: TGCAGCGTTGAAGAGGAGGGAAGGGGGCACGAGGGCTACACCTTC; CDR3aa: CSVEEEGRGHEGYTF
j_gene: TRBJ1-4; d_gene: TRBD1; abundance: -; v_gene: TRBV4-1; CDR3nt: TGCGCCAGCAGCCAAGATCGTGGGACAGGGGCCAGCGAAAAACTGTTTTTT; CDR3aa: CASSQDRGTGASEKLFF
j_gene: TRBJ2-1; d_gene: TRBD2; abundance: -; v_gene: TRBV20-1; CDR3nt: TGCAGTGCTAGGGCACCGGGACTAGCGGTCGGTGAGCAGTTCTTC; CDR3aa: CSARAPGLAVGEQFF
j_gene: TRBJ2-3; d_gene: -; abundance: -; v_gene: TRBV28; CDR3nt: TGTGCCATCCGCCCCTCCCGGGTTTATGCAGCAGATACGCAGTATTTT; CDR3aa: CAIRPSRVYAADTQYF
j_gene: TRBJ1-1; d_gene: -; abundance: few; v_gene: TRBV6-5; CDR3nt: TGTGCCAGCAGTTCCCCGGACGGGAGAAACACTGAAGCTTTCTTT; CDR3aa: CASSSPDGRNTEAFF
j_gene: TRBJ2-7; d_gene: -; abundance: -; v_gene: TRBV28; CDR3nt: TGTGCCAGCAGTTTATGGAGTTACGAGCAGTACTTC; CDR3aa: CASSLWSYEQYF
j_gene: TRBJ2-1; d_gene: -; abundance: -; v_gene: TRBV27; CDR3nt: TGTGCCAGCAGCACGACAGCGTTTAACTCCTACAATGAGCAGTTCTTC; CDR3aa: CASSTTAFNSYNEQFF
j_gene: TRBJ2-5; d_gene: -; abundance: few; v_gene: TRBV28; CDR3nt: TGTGCCAGCAGTTTATGGGTCGGGGTACTACAAGAGACCCAGTACTTC; CDR3aa: CASSLWVGVLQETQYF
j_gene: TRBJ2-5; d_gene: -; abundance: many; v_gene: TRBV12-3/TRBV12-4; CDR3nt: TGTGCCAGCAGTTTATTCCGGGAGACCCAGTACTTC; CDR3aa: CASSLFRETQYF
j_gene: TRBJ2-1; d_gene: TRBD2; abundance: few; v_gene: TRBV9; CDR3nt: TGTGCCAGCAGCGCCCTAGCGGGACGTAATGAGCAGTTCTTC; CDR3aa: CASSALAGRNEQFF
j_gene: TRBJ2-5; d_gene: -; abundance: few; v_gene: TRBV29-1; CDR3nt: TGCAGCGTTGAAGATGAGCGGATCCAAGAGACCCAGTACTTC; CDR3aa: CSVEDERIQETQYF
j_gene: TRBJ2-2; d_gene: -; abundance: few; v_gene: TRBV4-1; CDR3nt: TGCGCCAGCAGCCAGGGGGCGAACACCGGGGAGCTGTTTTTT; CDR3aa: CASSQGANTGELFF
j_gene: TRBJ1-2; d_gene: TRBD1; abundance: few; v_gene: TRBV27; CDR3nt: TGTGCCAGCAGTTTATACACAGGGGACGGCTACACCTTC; CDR3aa: CASSLYTGDGYTF
j_gene: TRBJ2-3; d_gene: TRBD2; abundance: many; v_gene: TRBV12-3/TRBV12-4; CDR3nt: TGTGCCAGCAGTCCAAACAGCGGGGGTGATACGCAGTATTTT; CDR3aa: CASSPNSGGDTQYF